Listed below are T cell receptor beta chains from one sample, sequenced in a study of T cells after yellow fever vaccination. TCRdb used MiXCR to reprocess the 5' RACE reads, holding one entry per CDR3 protein. The top ten hold roughly 3.3% of the sample, which has a few hundred thousand distinct CDR3 sequences, roughly 5.6% seen once. The sequencing used CD4+ T cells sorted from PBMCs, collected on the day of the yellow fever booster vaccination. The receptors originated from a man younger than 30 who received the YFV17D yellow fever vaccine. The CDR3 runs from the conserved cysteine through the conserved F or W.

j_call | v_call | cdr3_length | cdr3_aa
TRBJ2-4 | TRBV7-2 | 15 | CASSYAGTGKNIQYF
TRBJ2-2 | TRBV4-1 | 19 | CASSQEGQGLTIGTGELFF
TRBJ2-1 | TRBV7-3 | 11 | CASQQGVEQFF
TRBJ2-2 | TRBV4-1 | 14 | CASSQMTSGIGLFF
TRBJ2-3 | TRBV2 | 13 | CASGTEHSDTQYF
TRBJ2-1 | TRBV7-9 | 15 | CASRLVRGGNNEQFF
TRBJ1-1 | TRBV7-9 | 17 | CASSLDRSQGAGTEAFF
TRBJ2-7 | TRBV7-9 | 14 | CASSLLAVSYEQYF
TRBJ2-7 | TRBV7-9 | 13 | CASSLVGGYEQYF
TRBJ2-1 | TRBV28 | 16 | CASRFLWASGGFEQFF
TRBJ1-4 | TRBV5-6 | 14 | CASSLTGTRRELFF
TRBJ1-1 | TRBV5-1 | 14 | CASSSRTGGTEAFF
TRBJ1-6 | TRBV27 | 14 | CASRRGQYNSPLHF
TRBJ2-3 | TRBV2 | 12 | CASTPDRVRPYF
TRBJ2-7 | TRBV6-5 | 15 | CASSYSRHDGYEQYF
TRBJ2-5 | TRBV4-3 | 13 | CASSQDWRETQYF
TRBJ1-2 | TRBV28 | 15 | CASSEHGGATYGYTF
TRBJ2-2 | TRBV5-1 | 15 | CASSLAGQGTGELFF
TRBJ1-2 | TRBV5-1 | 14 | CASSVGPSDVSYTF
TRBJ2-7 | TRBV9 | 14 | CASSVGLSYYEQYF
TRBJ2-5 | TRBV5-1 | 14 | CASSLLADQETQYF
TRBJ2-2 | TRBV7-2 | 16 | CASSSQTGGGSKELFF
TRBJ1-3 | TRBV10-3 | 13 | CATRTDSGNTIYF
TRBJ1-1 | TRBV5-6 | 15 | CASSAWGSGGLEAFF
TRBJ2-5 | TRBV10-3 | 15 | CAIRETSGGKETQYF
TRBJ1-2 | TRBV20-1 | 13 | CSEQTGVNYGYTF